A selection of T cell receptor beta chains follows, all from one sample in a study of neoadjuvant anti-PD-1 for oral cavity cancer. The table came from immunoSEQ multiplex PCR; TCRdb's copy has only in-frame clones and leaves some out. The table records 75,000 to 100,000 clones, under 85% of them present only once. Source: PBMCs, taken before nivolumab (anti-PD-1) treatment. The receptor set was obtained from a person aged 40 to 85 with oral cavity squamous cell carcinoma. Both conserved end residues are part of each CDR3. D genes are given only for firm matches. Some rows have no size entry. The others give once, few or many, or a class for an expanded clone.

cdr3_aa cdr3_nt v_call d_call clone_size j_call
CASSPSLAGSYEQYF TGTGCCAGCAGCCCTTCACTAGCAGGCTCCTACGAGCAGTACTTC TRBV7-9 . few TRBJ2-7
CASSELGGYTEAFF TGTGCCAGCAGTGAATTGGGGGGTTACACTGAAGCTTTCTTT TRBV6-1 . . TRBJ1-1
CASENRGIDTQYF TGTGCCAGCGAAAACAGGGGTATAGATACGCAGTATTTT TRBV6-1 TRBD1 . TRBJ2-3
CASSIDGQGQDEQFF TGCGCCAGCAGCATCGATGGGCAGGGTCAGGATGAGCAGTTCTTC TRBV5-1 . . TRBJ2-1
CAISEKLAGVVGETQYF TGTGCCATCAGTGAGAAACTAGCGGGAGTTGTAGGGGAGACCCAGTACTTC TRBV10-3 TRBD2 once TRBJ2-5
CASSRNQETQYF TGTGCCAGCAGCCGGAACCAAGAGACCCAGTACTTC TRBV5-5 . . TRBJ2-5
CASSNSRNQPQHF TGTGCCAGTAGTAATTCGAGGAACCAGCCCCAGCATTTT TRBV19 . few TRBJ1-5
CASGLDPGGGDGELFF TGTGCTAGTGGTTTGGACCCGGGGGGAGGAGACGGGGAGCTGTTTTTT TRBV12-5 TRBD2 . TRBJ2-2
CASSGEGRSIGQYF TGTGCCAGCAGTGGGGAGGGAAGAAGCATTGGGCAGTACTTC TRBV6-1 TRBD2 . TRBJ2-7
CASSLDSGTYNEQFF TGTGCCAGCAGCTTGGATAGCGGGACCTACAATGAGCAGTTCTTC TRBV5-4 TRBD2 . TRBJ2-1
CASSEMGSSGNTIYF TGTGCCAGCAGTGAGATGGGAAGCTCTGGAAACACCATATATTTT TRBV6-1 . . TRBJ1-3
CASRLTPTTYEQYF TGTGCCAGCAGACTCACCCCAACCACGTACGAGCAGTACTTC TRBV2 . . TRBJ2-7
CASSVDGGGLPQHF TGTGCCAGCAGTGTGGACGGGGGCGGTTTGCCCCAGCATTTT TRBV28 . . TRBJ1-5
CASSLAPGTEYEQYF TGTGCCAGCAGTCTCGCTCCCGGGACAGAATACGAGCAGTACTTC TRBV6-5 TRBD1 . TRBJ2-7
CASSPRLAGVGSGTDTQYF TGTGCCAGCAGTCCAAGACTAGCGGGAGTGGGTTCAGGGACAGATACGCAGTATTTT TRBV28 TRBD2 few TRBJ2-3
CASSYNEGTEAFF TGTGCCAGCAGTTATAACGAGGGCACTGAAGCTTTCTTT TRBV6-1 . few TRBJ1-1
CASSERAGGGSPLHF TGTGCCAGCAGTGAACGGGCAGGGGGTGGCTCACCCCTCCACTTT TRBV6-1 TRBD1 . TRBJ1-6
CASSSRTSGWGTDTQYF TGTGCCAGCAGTTCCCGGACTAGCGGGTGGGGCACAGATACGCAGTATTTT TRBV27 TRBD2 once TRBJ2-3